This passage covers 24 T cell receptor beta chains from one sample sequenced in a study of blood T cell repertoires in COVID-19 (dated by TCRdb to 2019 to 2021). Receptors were amplified or captured by the immunoSEQ multiplex PCR assay. TCRdb mirrors the immuneACCESS table, restricted to in-frame sequences. Some clones are absent from its copies; in checked studies, under half trace to an unresolved V gene, and the reason for the others is unknown. Recorded for this sample are around 150,000 clones; almost 80% of them occurred a single time. Jointly, the top ten make up over 9.5% of the sample. What was sequenced was peripheral blood. The receptors were gathered from a man aged 60-69 years who had recovered from COVID-19.

This chain uses TRBV9 with TRBJ2-1; 9 nucleotides agree with TRBD2. Germline CDR1 and CDR2: SGDLS and YYNGEE. The CDR3 is 15 amino acids. The trim removed 0 bases at V and 8 bases at J, leaving 6 bases unmatched. The CDR3 nucleotides read TGTGCCAGCAGCGTAGGGGCGGGAGGGGGAGATGAGCAGTTCTTC. Amino acids: CASSVGAGGGDEQFF.

CDR3 nucleotide sequence: TGTGCCTGGAGTTCCACAGGGTTCCAAGAGACCCAGTACTTC. It specifies CAWSSTGFQETQYF. The chain links TRBV30 to TRBJ2-5; TRBD1 is a possible D gene (6 bases). This CDR3 has 14 amino acids. V shed 2 bases and J shed 1 base, with 11 bases lying between them. The V gene's germline CDR1 is GTSNPN and CDR2 SVGIG (reference sequence). Full variable domain (rest looked up from reference TRBV30 and TRBJ2-5): SQTIHQWPATLVQPVGSPLSLECTVEGTSNPNLYWYRQAAGRGLQLLFYSVGIGQISSEVPQNLSASRPQDRQFILSSKKLLLSDSGFYLCAWSSTGFQETQYFGPGTRLLVL.

This rearrangement joins TRBV18 to TRBJ1-5, with TRBD1 matching 8 bases. The germline gives CDR1 KGHSH, CDR2 LQKENI. Trimming took 6 bases from V and 5 from J; bases not matched to a gene: 12. The CDR3 covers 16 residues. The DNA for the CDR3 is TGTGCCAGCTCCTTGGACAGGGTCAGTGGGGATCAGCCCCAGCATTTT. Encoded protein: CASSLDRVSGDQPQHF.

V gene TRBV3-1 (or the pseudogene TRBV3-2) combines with J gene TRBJ2-6; 9 bases align to TRBD1. After removal of 4 bases from V and 0 bases from J, the junction contained 10 bases not matched to a gene. Germline values: CDR1 LGHDT, CDR2 YNNKEL (reference sequence). The CDR3 is 19 amino acids. This CDR3 reads CASSPGLGQGLSGANVLTF. In nucleotides, the CDR3 is TGTGCCAGCAGCCCAGGGCTGGGACAGGGTCTCTCTGGGGCCAACGTCCTGACTTTC.

A single count supports this clone. The genes are TRBV19 and TRBJ1-1; no firm D call. The CDR3 is made up of 12 amino acids. Trimming cost V 5 bases and J 0 bases, with 4 bases left between them. Germline V CDR1 and CDR2: LNHDA, SQIVND (reference sequence). The CDR3 DNA reads as TGTGCCAGTAGTGGAGTGAACACTGAAGCTTTCTTT. This sequence encodes CASSGVNTEAFF.

The chain employs TRBV2 and TRBJ1-2; TRBD1 agrees at 7 bases. V shed 4 bases and J 6 bases; nucleotides not matched to a gene: 2. This CDR3 spans 12 amino acids. Germline-derived CDR1 and CDR2 are SNHLY and FYNNEI. For the CDR3, the DNA is TGTGCCAGCAGTGGGGACAGTAATGGCTACACCTTC. Its protein product is CASSGDSNGYTF.

V gene TRBV30 combines with J gene TRBJ1-5; 10 nucleotides match TRBD1. CDR3 length: 14 residues. Trimming removed 5 bases from V and 6 bases from J; junction bases left unmatched: 7. Germline CDR1 GTSNPN, CDR2 SVGIG (reference sequence). This chain's CDR3 is CAWATGGFGQPQHF. The CDR3 nucleotides are TGTGCCTGGGCGACAGGGGGCTTCGGTCAGCCCCAGCATTTT.

The CDR3 loop reads CSASDNNQPQHF. The CDR3 bases are TGCAGTGCTAGTGATAACAATCAGCCCCAGCATTTT. The chain has TRBV20-1 and TRBJ1-5; D gene ambiguous. From germline, CDR1 is DFQATT and CDR2 SNEGSKA (reference sequence). The length of the CDR3 is 12 residues. The V end was cut by 3 bases, the J end by 3 bases, with 6 bases between.

V gene TRBV4-3 combines with J gene TRBJ1-6; D remains unclear. Trimming left V 4 bases short and J 1 base short, with 5 bases between. This CDR3 is built from 14 residues. Germline V gene lookup returns CDR1 LGHNA and CDR2 YSLEER. The CDR3 coding sequence is TGCGCCAGCAGCCGTAGATCCTATAATTCACCCCTCCACTTT. Protein: CASSRRSYNSPLHF.

V gene TRBV2 combines with J gene TRBJ1-2; 10 bases match TRBD1. With 5 bases clipped from V and 7 bases from J, the junction kept 7 bases outside the gene matches. The CDR3 consists of 14 residues. Germline loops: CDR1 SNHLY, CDR2 FYNNEI. CDR3: CASSRDRGVIGYTF. Here the CDR3 DNA reads TGTGCCAGCAGTAGGGACAGGGGTGTGATTGGCTACACCTTC.

The J gene is TRBJ2-7, the V gene TRBV21-1; the table's D call, TRBD1, was not checked against the DNA. TRBV21-1 is termed a pseudogene. CDR3 length: 18 amino acids. CDR3 region: CASSKVGTKQGNAYEQYF. CDR3 DNA: TGTGCCAGCAGCAAAGTTGGTACGAAACAGGGGAACGCCTACGAGCAGTACTTC.

The J gene is TRBJ2-5, the V gene TRBV5-8, with a weak D call TRBD2 (5 bases). This CDR3 is built from 15 residues. Germline V lookup: CDR1 SGHTS, CDR2 YDEGEE. V lost 3 bases, J lost 1 base, and 13 bases lay in between. CDR3: CASSSGSGGQETQYF. CDR3 in DNA: TGTGCCAGCAGCTCGGGGTCTGGTGGCCAAGAGACCCAGTACTTC.

V usage is TRBV19 and J usage is TRBJ1-4, with 9 nucleotides matching TRBD1. The CDR3 runs 13 residues. V shed 8 bases and J 5 bases; nucleotides not matched to a gene: 3. Germline loops: CDR1 LNHDA, CDR2 SQIVND (reference sequence). The CDR3 sequence: CASGGQGNEKLFF. The DNA for the CDR3 is TGTGCCAGTGGCGGACAGGGGAATGAAAAACTGTTTTTT.

The chain carries TRBV7-3 and TRBJ2-5; 7 bases agree with TRBD1. V lost 5 bases, J lost 6 bases, and 9 bases stayed unmatched. In germline, CDR1 is SGHTA, CDR2 FQGTGA. The CDR3 loop spans 14 amino acids. DNA of the CDR3: TGTGCCAGCAGCCCAGGGGGTTGGGGGAAGACCCAGTACTTC. It encodes CASSPGGWGKTQYF.

This chain links TRBV18 with TRBJ2-1; 13 bases line up with TRBD2. Germline V CDR1 and CDR2: KGHSH, LQKENI. The length of the CDR3 is 19 residues. V trimming: 3 bases; J trimming: 0 bases; junction bases outside the gene matches: 8. Written as DNA, the CDR3 is TGTGCCAGCTCACCTATAAGGACTAGCGGGAGTAGCTCCTACAATGAGCAGTTCTTC. Translation gives CASSPIRTSGSSSYNEQFF. Looking up the rest from reference TRBV18 and TRBJ2-1 gives the full variable domain: NAGVMQNPRHLVRRRGQEARLRCSPMKGHSHVYWYRQLPEEGLKFMVYLQKENIIDESGMPKERFSAEFPKEGPSILRIQQVVRGDSAAYFCASSPIRTSGSSSYNEQFFGPGTRLTVL.

In its sample, this clone was seen a few times. The chain joins TRBV6-5 to TRBJ2-2; D possibly corresponds to TRBD2 (6 bases). Germline assignment: CDR1 MNHEY and CDR2 SVGAGI. The CDR3 spans 14 residues. Trimming removed 6 bases at V and 5 bases at J, with 13 bases between. CDR3 loop: CASRKDYSTGELFF. The CDR3 nucleotides are TGTGCCAGCAGAAAGGACTATTCAACCGGGGAGCTGTTTTTT.

The chain uses TRBV5-1 and TRBJ1-6; the match to TRBD1 covers 9 bases. V shed 0 bases, J shed 8 bases, and the junction held 3 bases outside the gene matches. CDR3 size: 15 residues. CDR1 and CDR2 (germline): SGHRS, YFSETQ. CDR3 nucleotide sequence: TGCGCCAGCAGCTTGGGGACAGGGGCCGATTCACCCCTCCACTTT. Its protein is CASSLGTGADSPLHF.

The CDR3 DNA follows: TGTGCCAGCAGTTTACAGGGACGAACTGAAGCTTTCTTT. Protein sequence: CASSLQGRTEAFF. V usage is TRBV6-2 or TRBV6-3 and J usage is TRBJ1-1, with a possible D match to TRBD1 (6 bases). V shed 4 bases and J shed 5 bases, with 11 bases lying between them. CDR1 is MNHEY, CDR2 SVGEGT, per germline. The CDR3 runs to 13 residues.

This chain uses TRBV5-4 with TRBJ2-7; 14 bases are a match to TRBD2. In germline, CDR1 is SGHNT, CDR2 YYREEE (reference sequence). The CDR3 runs to 16 residues. Germline trimming cut 4 bases from V and 5 bases from J; bases unmatched to any gene: 8. The CDR3 sequence: CASSRATSGRGHEQYF. In DNA, the CDR3 is TGTGCCAGCAGCCGGGCGACTAGCGGGAGGGGCCACGAGCAGTACTTC.

J is TRBJ2-5 and V is TRBV4-3; the match to TRBD2 covers 9 bases. V trimming: 3 bases; J trimming: 5 bases; junction bases outside the gene matches: 4. The length of the CDR3 is 14 residues. Germline V gene sequence: CDR1 LGHNA, CDR2 YSLEER. The CDR3 loop is CASSQGLARETQYF. CDR3 sequence (DNA): TGCGCCAGCAGCCAGGGACTAGCTCGGGAGACCCAGTACTTC.

The chain carries TRBV11-1 and TRBJ2-1; D gene uncertain. The germline V gene encodes CDR1 SGHAT and CDR2 FQDESV (reference sequence). V shed 1 base and J shed 14 bases, with 9 bases lying between them. The CDR3 is made up of 11 amino acids. CDR3 in DNA: TGTGCCAGCAGCTTAGGCGAGGAAAAGTTCTTC. Translated, it gives CASSLGEEKFF. The variable domain in full, completed from reference TRBV11-1 and TRBJ2-1, reads EAEVAQSPRYKITEKSQAVAFWCDPISGHATLYWYRQILGQGPELLVQFQDESVVDDSQLPKDRFSAERLKGVDSTLKIQPAELGDSAMYLCASSLGEEKFFGPGTRLTVL.

This clone was seen just once. Other DNA variants within this sample encode the same CDR3. The V and J genes are TRBV7-9 and TRBJ2-2, with TRBD1 matching over 9 bases. Germline V lookup: CDR1 SEHNR, CDR2 FQNEAQ (reference sequence). The V gene end was trimmed by 5 bases and the J gene end by 1 base; junction bases not matched to a gene: 2. The CDR3 is 15 amino acids. The CDR3 reads CASSLGQGNTGELFF. The CDR3 DNA reads TGTGCCAGCAGCCTGGGACAGGGGAACACCGGGGAGCTGTTTTTT.

The rearrangement links TRBV7-2 to TRBJ2-3; D is possibly TRBD2 (5 bases). The CDR3 contains 15 residues. From germline, CDR1 is SGHTA and CDR2 FQGNSA. The V gene lost 5 bases and the J gene lost 3 bases, with 15 bases spanning the gap. The CDR3 sequence: CASSPMGDETDTQYF. Written as DNA, the CDR3 is TGTGCCAGCAGCCCAATGGGAGACGAGACAGATACGCAGTATTTT.

The rearrangement joins TRBV6-2 or TRBV6-3 to TRBJ2-3; 8 nucleotides agree with TRBD1. This CDR3 is built from 15 residues. The germline V gene has CDR1 MNHEY and CDR2 SVGEGT. V lost 5 bases to trimming and J lost 1 base; unmatched junction nucleotides: 5. CDR3 DNA sequence: TGTGCCAGCAGTGACACGACAGGGGGCACAGATACGCAGTATTTT. Protein sequence: CASSDTTGGTDTQYF.